Here is one T cell receptor beta chain with its context. The specificity of this receptor is unknown. Base-call qualities are not available, and no considerably larger clone is one nucleotide away. The donors were included in the validation cohort of roughly 130 subjects, a group kept apart from the approximately 670-subject first cohort. This record comes from a study of cytomegalovirus exposure and HLA in healthy donors (dated by TCRdb to about 2017). Describing the broader study: According to a later analysis, the 120 or so validation repertoires were produced on the same platform as the roughly 700 repertoires of the first cohort. The study combined high-throughput TCR immunosequencing, statistical association of individual TCRs with disease status, and machine learning to predict cytomegalovirus infection status. In addition to the first cohort of roughly 700 subjects, a separate validation cohort of around 110 different subjects was used. The study was designed to test whether signatures of past pathogen exposure could be identified by cataloging public T cell receptors. Summary of the overall study and its limitations: Subsequent analysis determined that TCRs grouped into clusters in the first cohort also showed a tendency toward co-occurrence across the 120 or so validation repertoires, and roughly 94% of cluster scores exceeded 0. The authors suggested that the approach could potentially be generalized to other disease states and immunological phenotypes. The study gave a list of some 150 TCR beta chains associated with cytomegalovirus. The classifier was reported to diagnose cytomegalovirus status with high specificity and sensitivity in both the original cohort and the validation cohort. Three of the identified cytomegalovirus-associated TCR beta chains were confirmed in vitro to be specific for cytomegalovirus antigens. Most TCR sequences were observed very rarely across donors, whereas some public TCRs were present in many individuals. A later analysis lacked HLA typing for the validation cohort, so it scored co-occurrence in that cohort across all 120 repertoires.

Libraries were constructed by the immunoSEQ multiplex PCR assay. Turning to the authors' computational methods: A statistical classification framework was built for diagnosing cytomegalovirus status from the catalog of TCR beta chain sequences. TCRdb's version of the immuneACCESS table is confined to in-frame rearrangements and falls short of the full clone set. An unresolved V gene accounts for under half of the shortfall where checked; the remainder is of unknown origin. V and J calls and clone size are as listed in that table; D and trimming were resolved from the DNA. The table for this sample lists around 98,000 clones; about 83% of them were counted only once. The biggest ten clones account for roughly 3.9% of the sample. Inclusive of the bounding cysteine and phenylalanine, the CDR3 is 14 residues long. Only the CDR3 DNA is retained, 42 bases long and in frame from the first base. Trimming accounts for 4 bases at V and 0 bases at J, while the number of junction bases matched to no gene is 1. CDR1 and CDR2 (LGHNA, YSLEER) derive from the germline V gene.

The rearranged segments are TRBV4-3 and TRBJ2-7; 9 central bases correspond to TRBD2. Material: PBMCs. The TCR comes from a woman aged 25 to 39 in good health and CMV-seronegative. The DNA is TGCGCCAGCAGCCCTAGCGGGATCTCCTACGAGCAGTACTTC. This gives the protein CASSPSGISYEQYF.